This note documents a single T cell receptor beta chain sequence. Its antigen remains unknown. These data come from a study of cytomegalovirus exposure and HLA in healthy donors. Study conclusions and caveats: Reports indicate that TCR beta sequences accurately predicted the HLA-A and HLA-B alleles of most subjects.

PCR was performed using 60 Vbeta and 13 Jbeta primers. Sequenced by immunoSEQ multiplex PCR; TCRdb stores in-frame clones only, minus some. The sample records around 150,000 clones, 80% being singletons. Germline assignment: CDR1 ENHRY and CDR2 SYGVKD. V trimming: 4 bases; J trimming: 0 bases; junction bases outside the gene matches: 4. The CDR3 runs to 15 residues. The rearrangement joins TRBV10-3 to TRBJ2-3; 7 nucleotides match TRBD2. This clonotype was sampled from a man aged 18 to 29 in good health and CMV-seropositive. Sequenced material: PBMCs. For the CDR3, the DNA is TGTGCCATCAGTGGCCTAGCGGTTAGCACAGATACGCAGTATTTT. Translating it yields CAISGLAVSTDTQYF.